This T cell receptor (beta chain) was identified during a study of blood T cells in healthy people across ages. Study-level findings and limits: PBMCs went unsorted, and a conclusive naive versus antigen-experienced comparison was therefore prevented.

It was with a sample-barcoded 5' primer and a J-beta primer mix that a second PCR of roughly 7 to 12 cycles was run. The template-switch adaptor was a 5' adaptor with 12 random nucleotides. It tagged each cDNA molecule. TCRdb re-analysed the 5' RACE reads in MiXCR, keeping a single row per CDR3 protein. The table has 650,000 to 1,000,000 distinct CDR3 sequences, around 50% seen once. Of note for this clonotype: Its antigen is not identified.

Those donating, healthy Caucasian individuals from Russia, were aged roughly 6 to 100. This TCR came from a man older than 75 in good health. Sequencing used blood.

The DNA for the CDR3 is TGCGCCAGCAGCCCCCCTCGGGATACCGACAATGAGCAGTACTTC. Translated, it gives CASSPPRDTDNEQYF. The chain has TRBV4-3 and TRBJ2-1; D possibly corresponds to TRBD2 (5 bases). Gene TRBJ2-7 matches the end of the DNA better, so the J call may be wrong. This CDR3 region has 15 residues. Germline CDR1 is LGHNA and CDR2 is YSLEER.